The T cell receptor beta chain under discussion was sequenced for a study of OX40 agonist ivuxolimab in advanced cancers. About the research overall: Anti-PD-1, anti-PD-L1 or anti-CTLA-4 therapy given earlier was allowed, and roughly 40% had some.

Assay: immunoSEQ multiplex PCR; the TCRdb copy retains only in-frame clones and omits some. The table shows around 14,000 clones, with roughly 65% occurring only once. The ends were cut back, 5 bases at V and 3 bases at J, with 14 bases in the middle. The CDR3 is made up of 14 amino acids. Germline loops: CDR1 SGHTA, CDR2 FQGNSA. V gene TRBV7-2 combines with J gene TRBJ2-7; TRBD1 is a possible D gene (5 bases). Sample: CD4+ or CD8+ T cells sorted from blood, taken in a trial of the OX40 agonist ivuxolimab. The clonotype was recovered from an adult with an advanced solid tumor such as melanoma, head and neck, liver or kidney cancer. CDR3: CASSPEAGNYEQYF. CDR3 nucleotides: TGTGCCAGCAGCCCAGAGGCAGGGAACTACGAGCAGTACTTC.